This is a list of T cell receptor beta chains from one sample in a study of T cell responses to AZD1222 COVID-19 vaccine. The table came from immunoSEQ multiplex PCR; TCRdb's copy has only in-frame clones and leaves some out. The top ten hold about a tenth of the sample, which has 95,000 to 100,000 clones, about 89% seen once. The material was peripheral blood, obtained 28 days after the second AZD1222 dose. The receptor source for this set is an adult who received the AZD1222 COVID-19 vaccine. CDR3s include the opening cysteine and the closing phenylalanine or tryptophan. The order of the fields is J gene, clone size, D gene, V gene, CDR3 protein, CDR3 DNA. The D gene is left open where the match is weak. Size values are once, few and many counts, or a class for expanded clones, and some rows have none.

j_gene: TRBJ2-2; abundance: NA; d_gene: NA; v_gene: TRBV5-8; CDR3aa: CASSESGRNTGELFF; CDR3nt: TGTGCCAGCAGCGAAAGTGGCAGGAACACCGGGGAGCTGTTTTTT
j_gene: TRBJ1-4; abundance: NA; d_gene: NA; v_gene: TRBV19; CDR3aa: CASSILGATNEKLFF; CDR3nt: TGTGCCAGTAGTATACTGGGGGCAACTAATGAAAAACTGTTTTTT
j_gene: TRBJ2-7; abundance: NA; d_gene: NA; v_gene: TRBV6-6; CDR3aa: CASTQTGPLYEQYF; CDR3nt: TGTGCCAGCACCCAGACAGGACCTCTTTACGAGCAGTACTTC
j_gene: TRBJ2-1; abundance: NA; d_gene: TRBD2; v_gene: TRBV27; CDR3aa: CASSLGASGRINEQFF; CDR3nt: TGTGCCAGCAGTTTAGGGGCTAGCGGGAGGATCAATGAGCAGTTCTTC
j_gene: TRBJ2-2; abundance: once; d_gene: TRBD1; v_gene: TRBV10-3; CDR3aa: CATLRTGPNTGELFF; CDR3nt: TGTGCCACCCTACGGACAGGGCCAAACACCGGGGAGCTGTTTTTT
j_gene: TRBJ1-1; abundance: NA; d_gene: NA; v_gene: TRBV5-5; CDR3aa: CASSFEGVGTEAFF; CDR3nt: TGTGCCAGCAGCTTTGAGGGGGTTGGCACTGAAGCTTTCTTT
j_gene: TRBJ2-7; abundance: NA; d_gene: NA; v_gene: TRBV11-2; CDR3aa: CASSSQLRGGTAGYEQYF; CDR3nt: TGTGCCAGCAGCTCCCAACTCAGGGGGGGGACTGCAGGCTACGAGCAGTACTTC
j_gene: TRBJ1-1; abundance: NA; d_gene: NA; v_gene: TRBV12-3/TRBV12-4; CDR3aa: CASSLKTEAFF; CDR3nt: TGTGCCAGCAGTTTAAAAACTGAAGCTTTCTTT
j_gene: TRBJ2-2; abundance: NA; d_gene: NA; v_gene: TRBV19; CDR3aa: CASSIRGKTGELFF; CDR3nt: TGTGCCAGTAGTATTAGGGGCAAAACCGGGGAGCTGTTTTTT
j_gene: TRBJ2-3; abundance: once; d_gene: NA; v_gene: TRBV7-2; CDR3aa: CASSLGRAQGTQYF; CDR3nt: TGTGCCAGCAGCTTAGGAAGGGCCCAAGGTACGCAGTATTTT
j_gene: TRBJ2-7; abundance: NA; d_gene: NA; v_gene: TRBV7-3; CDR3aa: CASSLIGGTYEQYF; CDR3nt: TGTGCCAGCAGCTTAATCGGCGGTACCTACGAGCAGTACTTC
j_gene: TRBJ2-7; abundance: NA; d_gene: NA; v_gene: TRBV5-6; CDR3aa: CASSRAGRNEQYF; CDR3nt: NA
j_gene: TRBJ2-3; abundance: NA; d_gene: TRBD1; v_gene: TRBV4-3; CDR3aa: CASSRGQGGGTDTQYF; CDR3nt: TGCGCCAGCAGCCGCGGACAGGGGGGGGGCACAGATACGCAGTATTTT
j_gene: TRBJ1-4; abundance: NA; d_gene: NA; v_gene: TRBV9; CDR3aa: CASSVDRAEEKLFF; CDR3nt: TGTGCCAGCAGCGTAGATCGGGCCGAAGAAAAACTGTTTTTT
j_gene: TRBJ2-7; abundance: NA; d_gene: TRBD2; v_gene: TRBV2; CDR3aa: CATGGALAAFSYEQYF; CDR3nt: TGTGCCACAGGAGGGGCGCTAGCGGCCTTCTCCTACGAGCAGTACTTC
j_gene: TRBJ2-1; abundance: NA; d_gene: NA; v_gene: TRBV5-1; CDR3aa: CASSGVGGEDEQFF; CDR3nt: TGCGCCAGCAGCGGGGTTGGGGGAGAGGATGAGCAGTTCTTC
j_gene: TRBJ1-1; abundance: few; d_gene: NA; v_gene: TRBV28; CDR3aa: CASSLQVGTEAFF; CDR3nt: TGTGCCAGCAGTCTCCAGGTGGGCACTGAAGCTTTCTTT
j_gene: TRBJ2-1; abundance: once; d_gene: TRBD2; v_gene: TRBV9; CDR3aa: CASSVDGGVSYNEQFF; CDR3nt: TGTGCCAGCAGCGTAGATGGGGGGGTATCCTACAATGAGCAGTTCTTC
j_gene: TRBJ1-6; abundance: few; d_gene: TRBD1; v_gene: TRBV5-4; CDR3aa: CASSLRTGPGSPLHF; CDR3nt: TGTGCCAGCAGCCTTCGGACAGGGCCGGGTTCACCCCTCCACTTT
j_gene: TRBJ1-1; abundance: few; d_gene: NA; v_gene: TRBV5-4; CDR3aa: CASSLRLAGEAFF; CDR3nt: TGTGCCAGCAGCTTGCGCCTTGCCGGAGAAGCTTTCTTT
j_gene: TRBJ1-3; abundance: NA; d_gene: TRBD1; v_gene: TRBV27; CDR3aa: CASSWTGSGNTIYF; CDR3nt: TGTGCCAGCTCTTGGACAGGGAGTGGAAACACCATATATTTT
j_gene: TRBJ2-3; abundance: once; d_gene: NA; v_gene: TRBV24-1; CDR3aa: CATSALWRGKDTDTQYF; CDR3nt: TGTGCCACCAGTGCTCTATGGAGGGGTAAGGACACAGATACGCAGTATTTT
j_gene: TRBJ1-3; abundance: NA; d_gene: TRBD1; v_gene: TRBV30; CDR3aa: CAWGQGSSGNTIYF; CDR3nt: TGTGCCTGGGGACAGGGGAGCTCTGGAAACACCATATATTTT
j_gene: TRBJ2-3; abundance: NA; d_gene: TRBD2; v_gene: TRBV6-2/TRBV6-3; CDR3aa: CASTPLPGVGGADTQYF; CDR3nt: TGTGCCAGCACCCCCCTTCCGGGCGTTGGGGGGGCAGATACGCAGTATTTT
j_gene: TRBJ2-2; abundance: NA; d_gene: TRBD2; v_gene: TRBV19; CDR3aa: CASNQREAGTGELFF; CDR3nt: TGTGCCAGTAACCAGCGGGAGGCGGGCACCGGGGAGCTGTTTTTT
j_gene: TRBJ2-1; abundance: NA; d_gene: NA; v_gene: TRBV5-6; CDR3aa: CATATGPNYNEQFF; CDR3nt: TGTGCCACAGCTACAGGACCTAACTACAATGAGCAGTTCTTC
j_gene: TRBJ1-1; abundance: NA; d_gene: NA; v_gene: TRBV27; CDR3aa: CASSSPMRNTEAFF; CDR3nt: TGTGCCAGCAGTTCCCCTATGAGGAACACTGAAGCTTTCTTT
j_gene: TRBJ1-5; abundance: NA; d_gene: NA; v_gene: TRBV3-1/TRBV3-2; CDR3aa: CASSQGGYDNQPQHF; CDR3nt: TGTGCCAGCAGCCAAGGGGGCTACGACAATCAGCCCCAGCATTTT
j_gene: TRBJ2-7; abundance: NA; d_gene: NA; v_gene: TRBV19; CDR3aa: CASSIFSALGGSEQYF; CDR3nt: TGTGCCAGTAGTATTTTCTCTGCATTGGGGGGCTCCGAGCAGTACTTC
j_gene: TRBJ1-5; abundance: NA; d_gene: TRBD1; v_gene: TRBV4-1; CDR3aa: CASSQRQGYSNQPQHF; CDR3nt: TGCGCCAGCAGCCAACGACAGGGGTATAGCAATCAGCCCCAGCATTTT
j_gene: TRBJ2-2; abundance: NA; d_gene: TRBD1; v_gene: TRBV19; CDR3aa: CASNHAGQGYPGELFF; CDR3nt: TGTGCCAGTAACCACGCGGGACAGGGGTATCCCGGGGAGCTGTTTTTT
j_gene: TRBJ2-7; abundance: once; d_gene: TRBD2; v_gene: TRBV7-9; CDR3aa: CASSDSGSIVEQYF; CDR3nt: TGTGCCAGCAGCGATAGCGGGAGTATCGTCGAGCAGTACTTC
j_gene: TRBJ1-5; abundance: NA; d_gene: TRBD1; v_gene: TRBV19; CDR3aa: CASSMGDRGDQPQHF; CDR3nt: TGTGCCAGTAGTATGGGAGACAGGGGGGATCAGCCCCAGCATTTT
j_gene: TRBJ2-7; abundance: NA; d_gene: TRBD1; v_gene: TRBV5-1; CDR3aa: CASSPFGTGGYEQYF; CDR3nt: TGCGCCAGCAGCCCTTTCGGGACAGGGGGTTACGAGCAGTACTTC
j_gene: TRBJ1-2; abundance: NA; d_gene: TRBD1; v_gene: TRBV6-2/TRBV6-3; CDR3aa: CASSYTTGSYGYTF; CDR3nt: TGTGCCAGCAGTTACACGACAGGGTCGTATGGCTACACCTTC
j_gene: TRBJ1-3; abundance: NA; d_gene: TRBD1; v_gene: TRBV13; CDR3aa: CASSLRRQGFGNTIYF; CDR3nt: TGTGCCAGCAGCTTGAGGCGACAGGGATTCGGGAACACCATATATTTT
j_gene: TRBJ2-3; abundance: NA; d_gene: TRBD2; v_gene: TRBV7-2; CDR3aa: CASSLSSGGTDTQYF; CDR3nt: TGTGCCAGCAGCTTATCTAGCGGGGGGACAGATACGCAGTATTTT
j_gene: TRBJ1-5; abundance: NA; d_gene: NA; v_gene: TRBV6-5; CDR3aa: CASSHGGADQPQHF; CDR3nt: TGTGCCAGCAGCCACGGGGGGGCTGATCAGCCCCAGCATTTT
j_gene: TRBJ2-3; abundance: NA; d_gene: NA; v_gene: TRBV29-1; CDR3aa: CSVRSAGDTQYF; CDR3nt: TGCAGCGTTCGTTCAGCCGGGGATACGCAGTATTTT
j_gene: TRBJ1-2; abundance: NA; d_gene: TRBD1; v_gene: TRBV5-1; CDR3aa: CASSVGTGLSDGYTF; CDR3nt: TGCGCCAGCAGCGTCGGGACAGGGCTTTCCGATGGCTACACCTTC
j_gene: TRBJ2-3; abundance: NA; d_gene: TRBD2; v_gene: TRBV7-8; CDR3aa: CASSLAPIGRGIDTQYF; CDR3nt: TGTGCCAGCAGCTTAGCCCCCATCGGGAGGGGGATAGATACGCAGTATTTT
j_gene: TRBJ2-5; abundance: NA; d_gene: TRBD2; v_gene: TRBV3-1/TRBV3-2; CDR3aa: CASSHQTSGRGQETQYF; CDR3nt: TGTGCCAGCAGCCACCAGACTAGCGGGAGAGGGCAAGAGACCCAGTACTTC